The clone carrying this T cell receptor (beta chain) was detected ten times or more. What it binds is unknown. At one end, the junction sequence differs from germline, possibly due to a read error. For the second PCR, which ran for about 7 to 11 cycles, a sample-barcoded 5' primer and a J-beta primer mix were used. Every cDNA molecule carried a tag from a template-switch adaptor bearing 12 random nucleotides. TCRdb reprocessed the 5' RACE reads via MiXCR and lists one record per CDR3 protein. The sample holds hundreds of thousands of distinct CDR3 sequences, 43% seen once. This CDR3 is 15 amino acids long. Germline V gene sequence: CDR1 SSHAT, CDR2 FNYEAQ (reference sequence). This entry belongs to a study of blood T cells in healthy people across ages. About the research overall: About one barcoded TCR beta cDNA was captured per two T cells.

Findings of the study overall: It was the long-lived donors that had more naive CD4+ cells and higher diversity than aged donors. Donor CMV status, an unknown factor, possibly confounded changes in expanded clonotypes.

This TCR was recovered from a woman aged 55-69 years in good health. Material: blood. The chain joins TRBV7-7 to TRBJ2-5; tentatively, D is TRBD1 (8 bases). CDR3 DNA sequence: TGTGCTAGCAGCTTAGACACAGGGGGGGAAGAGACCCAGTACTTC. Amino acid sequence: CASSLDTGGEETQYF. The full variable domain, with the rest looked up from reference TRBV7-7 and TRBJ2-5, is GAGVSQSPRYKVTKRGQDVTLRCDPISSHATLYWYQQALGQGPEFLTYFNYEAQPDKSGLPSDRFSAERPEGSISTLTIQRTEQRDSAMYRCASSLDTGGEETQYFGPGTRLLVL.